This T cell receptor beta chain originates from a study of molecular identifiers for immune sequencing clone quantification. Isolation of naive CD8 T cells was achieved by sorting on a CD8+CD4-CCR7+CD45RA+ phenotype. TCRdb ran MiXCR on the PCR reads and lists one entry per CDR3 protein. Of approximately 93,000 distinct CDR3 sequences in the sample, 20% to 30% are singletons; the top ten hold around 0.77%. The CDR3 length is 15 residues. Looked up from germline, CDR1 is LGHNT and CDR2 is FRNRAP. V gave up 5 bases and J gave up 0 bases; unmatched junction bases: 5. This clonotype was seen at least ten times. No antigen is known for it. Whole-study results and caveats: Barcode-sharing identical TCR molecules could underestimate highly expanded clone sizes. Clones above 20 RNA copies contained over 97% of effector molecules and under 1% of naive molecules.

The specimen sequenced was naive CD8+ T cells from blood, with Jurkat cell RNA spiked in. Subset given: FACS-sorted CD8+CD4-CCR7+CD45RA+ naive T cells. V usage is TRBV12-5 and J usage is TRBJ2-7, with TRBD1 identical over 9 bases. The sequence was collected from a human donor in good health. Some libraries in this study had Jurkat cell RNA spiked in. CDR3 region: CASGPGQGSSYEQYF. The CDR3, as DNA: TGTGCTAGTGGTCCGGGACAGGGAAGCTCCTACGAGCAGTACTTC.